Below are 29 T cell receptor beta chains sequenced from a single sample in a study of radiation and T cells in renal cell carcinoma. Regarding time point: blood 2 weeks post-SBRT. Treatment reported: 15 Gy SBRT to primary tumor, nephrectomy 4 weeks later. Profiled with immunoSEQ multiplex PCR; TCRdb holds only in-frame clones, not every one. The sample has some 76,000 clones, 82% seen once. Sequenced here: blood, sampled from a patient whose treatment included radiotherapy and nephrectomy. These TCRs come from a man in his 60s with renal cell carcinoma.

This clone turned up a few times. This chain links TRBV2 with TRBJ1-3, with D unclear. V dropped 4 bases and J dropped 1 base, with 8 bases sitting between them. The CDR3 is made up of 14 amino acids. Germline V gene lookup returns CDR1 SNHLY and CDR2 FYNNEI. CDR3 amino acids: CASSAGESGNTIYF. As DNA, the CDR3 is TGTGCCAGCAGTGCCGGCGAATCTGGAAACACCATATATTTT.

This clone came up a few times. The chain joins TRBV6-6 to TRBJ1-5; D gene unclear. Germline-derived CDR1 and CDR2 are MNHNY and SVGAGI (reference sequence). The length of the CDR3 is 16 residues. V was trimmed by 0 bases and J by 2 bases, leaving 11 bases between them. DNA of the CDR3: TGTGCCAGCAGTTACTCGGTAGGGCGGGGCAATCAGCCCCAGCATTTT. Its protein is CASSYSVGRGNQPQHF.

This chain links TRBV29-1 with TRBJ2-5, with 7 bases identical to TRBD1. The ends lost 4 bases at V and 1 base at J; junction bases unmatched: 3. CDR1 and CDR2 (germline): SQVTM, ANQGSEA. The CDR3 is 13 residues long. The CDR3 DNA is TGCAGCGTTGGTACAGGGGTCCAAGAGACCCAGTACTTC. Translated, it gives CSVGTGVQETQYF.

This clone was picked up a small number of times. This chain connects TRBV4-3 to TRBJ2-7; TRBD2 aligns across 11 bases. With 0 bases clipped from V and 4 bases from J, the junction kept 2 bases outside the gene matches. Germline assignment: CDR1 LGHNA and CDR2 YSLEER. The CDR3 is 15 amino acids. The CDR3 nucleotides read TGCGCCAGCAGCCAAGAGATAGCGGGAGGGTACGAGCAGTACTTC. Encoded protein: CASSQEIAGGYEQYF.

This clone was recorded once. The chain couples TRBV10-1 to TRBJ2-1; D unresolved. The CDR3 loop spans 16 amino acids. V lost 3 bases and J 5 bases, leaving 17 bases between the germline ends. Germline V lookup: CDR1 WNHNN, CDR2 SYGVQD (reference sequence). CDR3 loop: CASSDLAVASNNEQFF. DNA for the CDR3: TGCGCCAGCAGTGATCTCGCGGTGGCCTCTAACAATGAGCAGTTCTTC.

The V gene is TRBV19, the J gene TRBJ2-7; TRBD2 matches at 7 bases. This CDR3 is built from 16 residues. V gave up 6 bases and J gave up 3 bases; unmatched junction bases: 14. CDR1 and CDR2 from the germline V gene are LNHDA and SQIVND (reference sequence). The CDR3 coding sequence is TGTGCCAGTAGGGTAGGGGCAGCGGGATCCTTCTACGAGCAGTACTTC. Protein sequence: CASRVGAAGSFYEQYF.

The chain uses TRBV14 and TRBJ2-2; maybe TRBD2 (7 bases). The germline gives CDR1 SGHDN, CDR2 FVKESK. V lost 7 bases, J lost 5 bases, and 17 bases lay in between. The CDR3 is 15 residues long. CDR3 region: CASKGAGQTTGELFF. In DNA, the CDR3 is TGTGCCAGCAAGGGAGCGGGACAAACGACCGGGGAGCTGTTTTTT. Looking up the rest from reference TRBV14 and TRBJ2-2 gives the full variable domain: EAGVTQFPSHSVIEKGQTVTLRCDPISGHDNLYWYRRVMGKEIKFLLHFVKESKQDESGMPNNRFLAERTGGTYSTLKVQPAELEDSGVYFCASKGAGQTTGELFFGEGSRLTVL.

This clone showed up just a few times. This chain uses TRBV27 with TRBJ2-7, with D possibly matching TRBD1 (6 bases). The V end lost 5 bases, the J end lost 7 bases, and 18 bases lay between the germline ends. The CDR3 sequence is 14 residues long. Germline CDR1 MNHEY, CDR2 SMNVEV (reference sequence). The CDR3 DNA follows: TGTGCCAGCAGTGGTACAGGGCCCCTAGGAGAGCAGTACTTC. Its translation: CASSGTGPLGEQYF.

The genes are TRBV11-2 and TRBJ2-7; D tentatively fits TRBD1 or TRBD2 (6 bases each). CDR1 and CDR2 (germline): SGHAT, FQNNGV. The CDR3 has 15 amino acids. With 5 bases removed from V and 2 bases from J, the gap between germline ends came to 16 bases. CDR3 residues: CASSPGAGPTYEQYF. CDR3 nucleotides: TGTGCCAGCAGCCCAGGGGCGGGACCCACCTACGAGCAGTACTTC.

The chain carries TRBV6-5 and TRBJ2-5; D is undetermined. With 2 bases removed from V and 5 bases from J, the gap between germline ends came to 9 bases. The CDR3 covers 13 residues. Germline lookup yields CDR1 MNHEY and CDR2 SVGAGI. CDR3 loop: CASSYEVSETQYF. The CDR3 region has the DNA TGTGCCAGCAGTTACGAGGTGTCGGAGACCCAGTACTTC.

This chain uses TRBV9 with TRBJ1-1, with D possibly TRBD1 on 6 matching bases. The CDR3 totals 14 residues. Looked up from germline, CDR1 is SGDLS and CDR2 is YYNGEE. The V gene lost 4 bases and the J gene lost 0 bases, with 10 bases spanning the gap. The CDR3, as DNA: TGTGCCAGCAGCTCACAGGGTATGAACACTGAAGCTTTCTTT. Protein product: CASSSQGMNTEAFF. Looking up the rest from reference TRBV9 and TRBJ1-1 gives the full variable domain: DSGVTQTPKHLITATGQRVTLRCSPRSGDLSVYWYQQSLDQGLQFLIQYYNGEERAKGNILERFSAQQFPDLHSELNLSSLELGDSALYFCASSSQGMNTEAFFGQGTRLTVV.

This sequence joins TRBV30 and TRBJ1-4; TRBD1 might be the D (6 bases). V was pared by 4 bases and J by 4 bases, with 13 bases between. The CDR3 covers 14 residues. CDR1 is GTSNPN, CDR2 SVGIG, per germline (reference sequence). CDR3 nucleotides: TGTGCCTGGAATAAGGACAGAAATAATGAAAAACTGTTTTTT. This sequence encodes CAWNKDRNNEKLFF.

This clone was seen a single time. The J gene is TRBJ2-2, the V gene TRBV18; tentatively, D is TRBD2 (6 bases). Germline-derived CDR1 and CDR2 are KGHSH and LQKENI. This CDR3 spans 16 amino acids. Trimming stripped 4 bases from V and 0 bases from J, with 12 bases between. Here the CDR3 DNA reads TGTGCCAGCTCACTAGCGGTGCAGACGAACACCGGGGAGCTGTTTTTT. Amino acids: CASSLAVQTNTGELFF.

Only one count was recorded for this clone. The chain links TRBV10-2 to TRBJ2-7; 7 bases are a match to TRBD2. The CDR3 runs to 17 residues. Per germline, CDR1 WSHSY and CDR2 SAAADI. V lost 8 bases to trimming and J lost 5 bases; unmatched junction nucleotides: 21. The CDR3 bases are TGCGCCAGCTCGCCGAGCCAGGGAGGGGCCTTCCTCAACGAGCAGTACTTC. Translation gives CASSPSQGGAFLNEQYF.

The rearrangement links TRBV6-1 to TRBJ2-1, with TRBD2 matching over 13 bases. Germline V CDR1 and CDR2: MNHNS, SASEGT. The CDR3 loop spans 18 amino acids. V shed 1 base and J 2 bases; nucleotides not matched to a gene: 5. DNA of the CDR3: TGTGCCAGCAGTGAAGAGCCGGGACTAGCGGGGACCTACAATGAGCAGTTCTTC. It specifies CASSEEPGLAGTYNEQFF.

The J gene is TRBJ2-1, the V gene TRBV5-1; a weak D match, TRBD1 (6 bases). This CDR3 has 14 amino acids. Germline V gene lookup returns CDR1 SGHRS and CDR2 YFSETQ. V lost 4 bases and J 7 bases, leaving 15 bases between the germline ends. CDR3 DNA sequence: TGCGCCAGCAGCCAGGGCCACAGGGTTAATGAGCAGTTCTTC. Translation: CASSQGHRVNEQFF. Complete variable domain (other parts from reference TRBV5-1 and TRBJ2-1): KAGVTQTPRYLIKTRGQQVTLSCSPISGHRSVSWYQQTPGQGLQFLFEYFSETQRNKGNFPGRFSGRQFSNSRSEMNVSTLELGDSALYLCASSQGHRVNEQFFGPGTRLTVL.

V is TRBV27 and J is TRBJ2-1, with TRBD1 matching 8 bases. The ends lost 4 bases at V and 9 bases at J; junction bases unmatched: 11. CDR1 MNHEY and CDR2 SMNVEV come from the germline V gene (reference sequence). The length of the CDR3 is 15 residues. CDR3 coding DNA: TGTGCCAGCAGTTCAGACAGGGGTCCCTATAGTGAGCAGTTCTTC. As protein: CASSSDRGPYSEQFF.

This clone was detected only a few times. CDR3 loop: CASSSRGAGGNEQFF. The CDR3 DNA reads TGTGCCAGCAGCTCCCGAGGAGCGGGAGGCAATGAGCAGTTCTTC. V usage is TRBV5-8 and J usage is TRBJ2-1; 9 nucleotides align to TRBD2. CDR1 is SGHTS, CDR2 YDEGEE, per germline. V shed 3 bases and J 6 bases; nucleotides not matched to a gene: 7. There are 15 residues in the CDR3.

CDR3 loop: CASSYDRTHGQYF. DNA of the CDR3: TGTGCCAGCAGCTATGACCGAACGCATGGGCAGTACTTC. The rearrangement uses TRBV7-8 and TRBJ2-7; D remains ambiguous. The CDR3 length is 13 residues. The V end was cut by 4 bases, the J end by 9 bases, with 16 bases between. Germline V gene sequence: CDR1 SGHVS, CDR2 FQNEAQ.

The table lists this clone with a count of one. The CDR3 DNA follows: TGTGCCAGCTCACCAAACGGACAGGGCAGCACAGATACGCAGTATTTT. Protein: CASSPNGQGSTDTQYF. The genes are TRBV18 and TRBJ2-3; 8 bases align to TRBD1. V dropped 2 bases and J dropped 0; count of bases not matched to a gene: 4. From germline, CDR1 is KGHSH and CDR2 LQKENI. The CDR3 covers 16 residues. Based on the CDR3 plus reference TRBV18 and TRBJ2-3, the full variable domain is NAGVMQNPRHLVRRRGQEARLRCSPMKGHSHVYWYRQLPEEGLKFMVYLQKENIIDESGMPKERFSAEFPKEGPSILRIQQVVRGDSAAYFCASSPNGQGSTDTQYFGPGTRLTVL.

This clone was counted only a few times. V and J are TRBV15 and TRBJ1-1, with 9 bases aligning to TRBD1. CDR1 is LNHNV and CDR2 is YYDKDF in the germline V gene (reference sequence). Germline trimming cut 4 bases from V and 11 bases from J; bases unmatched to any gene: 14. The CDR3 extends over 15 amino acids. CDR3 residues: CATSNAHRGRVWAFF. The CDR3 coding sequence is TGTGCCACCAGCAATGCACACAGGGGGCGGGTCTGGGCTTTCTTT.

The chain employs TRBV5-1 and TRBJ1-2; TRBD1 might be the D (6 bases). The V end was cut by 0 bases, the J end by 6 bases, with 9 bases between. The germline V gene encodes CDR1 SGHRS and CDR2 YFSETQ. This CDR3 region has 13 residues. The CDR3 is CASSLAQGDGYTF. CDR3 sequence (DNA): TGCGCCAGCAGCTTGGCACAGGGAGATGGCTACACCTTC. Together with reference TRBV5-1 and TRBJ1-2, the CDR3 gives the full variable domain: KAGVTQTPRYLIKTRGQQVTLSCSPISGHRSVSWYQQTPGQGLQFLFEYFSETQRNKGNFPGRFSGRQFSNSRSEMNVSTLELGDSALYLCASSLAQGDGYTFGSGTRLTVV.

The CDR3 DNA reads as TGCGCCAGCAGCTTCCGGACTAGCGGGGGAGCGAACACCGGGGAGCTGTTTTTT. Translated: CASSFRTSGGANTGELFF. This sequence joins TRBV5-1 and TRBJ2-2, with 13 bases identical to TRBD2. Germline V gene data show CDR1 as SGHRS and CDR2 as YFSETQ. V lost 2 bases and J lost 0; bases outside the gene matches: 4. The CDR3 loop spans 18 amino acids.

The J gene is TRBJ1-1, the V gene TRBV7-9; D may be TRBD1 (5 bases). The CDR3 is 12 residues long. V was shortened by 3 bases and J by 9 bases, with 11 bases between the two germline ends. Germline V CDR1 and CDR2: SEHNR, FQNEAQ (reference sequence). The CDR3 region is CASSFDRLKAFF. Here the CDR3 DNA reads TGTGCCAGCAGCTTTGACAGACTTAAAGCTTTCTTT.

CDR3 loop: CASSLSGPQYTIYF. The DNA for the CDR3 is TGTGCCAGCAGCTTATCGGGACCTCAATACACCATATATTTT. V is TRBV7-9 and J is TRBJ1-3, with D perhaps matching TRBD1 (5 bases). V was cut by 2 bases and J by 8 bases, with 13 bases left in between. The CDR3 runs to 14 residues. CDR1 SEHNR and CDR2 FQNEAQ come from the germline V gene (reference sequence).

The chain couples TRBV28 to TRBJ1-2, with D perhaps TRBD1 (5 bases). There are 15 residues in the CDR3. The germline V gene encodes CDR1 MDHEN and CDR2 SYDVKM. The V end was cut by 5 bases, the J end by 4 bases, with 17 bases between. The chain's CDR3 is CASSLWTTGAYGYTF. CDR3 bases: TGTGCCAGCAGTCTCTGGACTACCGGGGCCTATGGCTACACCTTC.

CDR3 coding DNA: TGTGCCAGCAGCTTGGTGCGGGACTCGCCGTACCAAGAGACCCAGTACTTC. Translation gives CASSLVRDSPYQETQYF. The rearrangement links TRBV5-6 to TRBJ2-5; D is possibly TRBD2 (6 bases). Germline V gives CDR1 SGHDT, CDR2 YYEEEE. This CDR3 has 17 residues. Trimming cost V 0 bases and J 0 bases, with 15 bases left between them.

The sample holds one count of this clone. The chain employs TRBV15 and TRBJ2-1; D is perhaps TRBD1 (6 bases). Deletions cut 3 bases from V and 10 bases from J, with 10 bases between. This CDR3 is 12 amino acids long. Germline CDR1 is LNHNV and CDR2 is YYDKDF (reference sequence). CDR3 in amino acids: CATSRDRYEQFF. For the CDR3, the DNA is TGTGCCACCAGCAGGGACAGATACGAGCAGTTCTTC.

The chain couples TRBV5-6 to TRBJ2-5; D unresolved. The CDR3 covers 15 residues. Trimming removed 1 base from V and 1 base from J, with 11 bases in between. Looked up from germline, CDR1 is SGHDT and CDR2 is YYEEEE. In DNA, the CDR3 is TGTGCCAGCAGCTTGATTGGCGGAAGCCAAGAGACCCAGTACTTC. Protein: CASSLIGGSQETQYF.